This T cell receptor beta chain emerged from a study of T cell responses to AZD1222 COVID-19 vaccine. Overall study findings and caveats: None of the repertoires were sampled until the peak T cell response had passed. Reportedly, nearly half of unique spike TCRs recognized epitopes outside B.1.351/B.1.1.7 mutations.

Measured with immunoSEQ multiplex PCR; TCRdb has only the in-frame clones, and not every one. The table lists roughly 100,000 clones, roughly 84% of them singletons, with about 14% in the top ten. Regarding this clone: The antigen remains undetermined.

Germline V gene sequence: CDR1 LGHDT, CDR2 YNNKEL (reference sequence). Trimming at V came to 6 bases and at J to 3 bases, leaving 11 bases not matched to a gene. The CDR3 sequence is 17 residues long. The sample here was peripheral blood, taken 28 days after the second AZD1222 dose. V and J are TRBV3-1 (or the pseudogene TRBV3-2) and TRBJ2-1; 10 bases match TRBD2. This clonotype originated in an adult who received the AZD1222 COVID-19 vaccine. This CDR3 is CASSQSLAGVGYNEQFF. Here the CDR3 DNA reads TGTGCCAGCAGTCAAAGTCTAGCGGGAGTTGGCTACAATGAGCAGTTCTTC.